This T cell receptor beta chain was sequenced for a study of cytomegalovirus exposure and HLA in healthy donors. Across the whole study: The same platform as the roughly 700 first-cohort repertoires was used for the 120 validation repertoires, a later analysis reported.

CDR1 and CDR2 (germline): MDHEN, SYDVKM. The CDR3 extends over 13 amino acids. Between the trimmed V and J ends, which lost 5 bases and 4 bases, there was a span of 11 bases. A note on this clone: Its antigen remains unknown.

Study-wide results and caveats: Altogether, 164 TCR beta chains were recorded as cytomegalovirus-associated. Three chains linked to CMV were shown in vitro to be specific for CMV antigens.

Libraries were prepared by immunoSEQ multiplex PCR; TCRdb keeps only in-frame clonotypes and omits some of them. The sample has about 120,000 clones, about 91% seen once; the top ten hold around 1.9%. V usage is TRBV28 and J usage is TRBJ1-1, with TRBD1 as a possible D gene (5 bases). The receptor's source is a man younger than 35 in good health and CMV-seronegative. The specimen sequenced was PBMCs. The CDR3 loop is CASSVRRVTEAFF. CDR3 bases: TGTGCCAGCAGTGTACGCAGGGTCACTGAAGCTTTCTTT.